Listed below are T cell receptor beta chains from one sample, sequenced in a study of T cells in Graves' hyperthyroidism and ophthalmopathy. TCRdb itself ran the multiplex PCR reads through MiXCR, one entry per CDR3 protein. The data show some 350,000 distinct CDR3 sequences, with 19% seen just once and approximately 4% held by the top ten. Sequencing was performed on blood. These receptors were collected from a young woman with Graves' hyperthyroidism. CDR3s include the opening cysteine and the closing phenylalanine or tryptophan. A D gene is named only where the DNA matches it firmly. Clone size is given for some rows only: seen once, a few or many times, or a class if the clone is expanded.

V	length	D	J	size	DNA	CDR3
TRBV10-1	15	TRBD2	TRBJ2-1	.	TGCGCCAGCAGTGATAGCGGGGGAACTTACAATGAGCAGTTCTTC	CASSDSGGTYNEQFF
TRBV5-1	14	.	TRBJ1-3	many	TGTGCCAGCAGTGGCGGGAGCTCTGGAAACACCATATATTTT	CASSGGSSGNTIYF
TRBV6-1	15	.	TRBJ1-5	many	TGTGCCAGCAGACGTATCCGGGACGGAGATCAGCCCCAGCATTTT	CASRRIRDGDQPQHF
TRBV10-3	16	.	TRBJ1-2	many	TGTGCCATCAGTGAGTCTCAGGGAACACACAACTATGGCTACACCTTC	CAISESQGTHNYGYTF
TRBV3-1	15	.	TRBJ2-5	.	TGTGCCAGCAGCCAAACTACGGGACTCAAAGAGACCCAGTACTTC	CASSQTTGLKETQYF
TRBV19	14	TRBD1	TRBJ2-7	many	TGTGCCAGTAGGCGGACAGGCGGAGACTACGAGCAGTACTTC	CASRRTGGDYEQYF
TRBV6-5	16	.	TRBJ1-2	many	TGTGCCAGCAGTTCGCACAGGGCTCGCCGGGGCTATGGCTACACCTTC	CASSSHRARRGYGYTF
TRBV9	14	TRBD1	TRBJ1-1	many	TGTGCCAGCAGCCCAAGGACAGGGGGCACTGAAGCTTTCTTT	CASSPRTGGTEAFF
TRBV28	14	.	TRBJ1-1	.	TGTGCCAGCACCAAAATGGGGGGGGGCACTGAAGCTTTCTTT	CASTKMGGGTEAFF
TRBV7-9	15	TRBD1	TRBJ1-1	few	TGTGCCAGCAGCCCGCAAGGGGGCATGGGCACTGAAGCTTTCTTT	CASSPQGGMGTEAFF
TRBV7-9	15	TRBD2	TRBJ2-7	many	TGTGCCAGCAGCCCAACGGCGGGAGGTTCTTCCGAGCAGTACTTC	CASSPTAGGSSEQYF
TRBV19	13	.	TRBJ1-5	many	TGTGCCAGTAGTATGCAAGTGGAGTGGCCCCAGCATTTT	CASSMQVEWPQHF
TRBV6-8	16	.	TRBJ1-5	many	TGTGCCAGCAGTTACTCGATTGGCAGGGGCGATCAGCCCCAGCATTTT	CASSYSIGRGDQPQHF
TRBV5-6	16	TRBD1	TRBJ1-1	many	TGTGCCAGCAGCTTTAAGGGACAGGGTACGAGGACTGAAGCTTTCTTT	CASSFKGQGTRTEAFF
TRBV6-1	15	TRBD1	TRBJ2-3	few	TGTGCCAGCAGTGGAGGACAGGGGGGTCCAGATACGCAGTATTTT	CASSGGQGGPDTQYF
TRBV12-3/TRBV12-4	14	.	TRBJ2-2	.	TGTGCCAGCAGTCCCCGGACGGGAGTCGGGGAGCTGTTTTTT	CASSPRTGVGELFF
TRBV12-3/TRBV12-4	16	TRBD1	TRBJ2-5	many	TGTGCCAGCAGTTTAGCACAGGGGGCTAGGGGAGAGACCCAGTACTTC	CASSLAQGARGETQYF
TRBV6-6	17	.	TRBJ1-1	many	TGTGCCAGCAGTTACCGGTTGGAGAGGGCCATGAACACTGAAGCTTTCTTT	CASSYRLERAMNTEAFF
TRBV6-2/TRBV6-3	13	.	TRBJ1-1	.	TGTGCCAGCAGCCGTACAAGGGGTGCTGAAGCTTTCTTT	CASSRTRGAEAFF
TRBV6-1	13	.	TRBJ1-1	.	TGTGCCAGCAGTCTGGGACGTCATAATGAAGCTTCCTTT	CASSLGRHNEASF
TRBV20-1	18	.	TRBJ2-4	many	TGCAGTGCCAACTCTCCAGACGCTTCCAATCCGTTAATGAACATTCAGTACTTC	CSANSPDASNPLMNIQYF
TRBV20-1	11	.	TRBJ2-7	many	TGCAGTGCTAGAGACGAGGAGGGGCAGTACTTC	CSARDEEGQYF
TRBV20-1	15	.	TRBJ1-5	few	TGCAGTGCCGAAGTGGGGGCGGGGAGCAATCAGCCCCAGCATTTT	CSAEVGAGSNQPQHF
TRBV12-3/TRBV12-4	13	.	TRBJ2-5	many	TGTGCCAGCAGTATTACTAGGCGGGAGACCCAGTACTTC	CASSITRRETQYF
TRBV30	12	TRBD1	TRBJ2-4	many	TGTGCCTGGAGTCCGGACAGGAACATTCAGTACTTC	CAWSPDRNIQYF
TRBV15	15	.	TRBJ1-5	many	TGTGCCACCAGCAGAGATTCGGCCACCGAGCAGCCCCAGCATTTT	CATSRDSATEQPQHF
TRBV10-3	13	.	TRBJ1-2	many	TGTGCCATCAGTAAGGACAGCCTCTATGGCTACACCTTC	CAISKDSLYGYTF
TRBV15	15	.	TRBJ1-5	many	TGTGCCACCAGCAGAGGACGGGGGCGAAATCAGCCCCAGCATTTT	CATSRGRGRNQPQHF
TRBV6-1	14	.	TRBJ1-1	many	TGTGCCAGCAGCGACGGGGGCGTGTACACTGAAGCTTTCTTT	CASSDGGVYTEAFF
TRBV5-1	12	.	TRBJ1-2	many	TGTGCCAGCAGCTTAGCAGGGGATGGCTACACCTTC	CASSLAGDGYTF
TRBV3-1	13	.	TRBJ1-1	few	TGTGCCAGCAGCCAAGATCTGGGGGCTGAAGCTTTCTTT	CASSQDLGAEAFF
TRBV25-1	13	.	TRBJ1-2	many	TGTGCCAGCAGTGAATTGGGAGGGGATGGCTACACCTTC	CASSELGGDGYTF
TRBV7-2	13	.	TRBJ1-2	many	TGTGCCAGCAGCTTAGATGGGTCACGGGGCTACACCTTC	CASSLDGSRGYTF
TRBV9	15	.	TRBJ2-7	.	TGTGCCAGCAGCGTAGAGGGTAGTTTAACCTACGAGCAGTACTTC	CASSVEGSLTYEQYF
TRBV14	12	.	TRBJ2-7	many	TGTGCCAGCAGCCGTGCGGGCGCCGAGCAGTACTTC	CASSRAGAEQYF
TRBV5-1	15	TRBD1	TRBJ1-6	.	TGCGCCAGCGGAGAGGGACAGGCCCTAGGATCACCCCTCCACTTT	CASGEGQALGSPLHF
TRBV5-1	16	.	TRBJ2-7	.	TGCGCCAGCAGCTTGGATGGAGGGTCAACAACCTACGAGCAGTACTTC	CASSLDGGSTTYEQYF
TRBV9	15	TRBD1	TRBJ1-1	many	TGTGCCAGCAGCGTTGCAGGGGGCGAAGACACTGAAGCTTTCTTT	CASSVAGGEDTEAFF
TRBV10-1	12	.	TRBJ2-7	.	TGCGCCAGCAGTGAGCACCGGGTCGAGCAGTACTTC	CASSEHRVEQYF
TRBV11-2	14	.	TRBJ1-2	many	TGTGCCAGCAGCTTAGGCCTGCTTAACTATGGCTACACCTTC	CASSLGLLNYGYTF
TRBV20-1	16	TRBD1	TRBJ2-7	few	TGCAGTGTTCCTCCCTCCGGCGGGACAGGGGCATTTGGGCAGTACTTC	CSVPPSGGTGAFGQYF
TRBV6-5	15	.	TRBJ1-5	many	TGTGCCAGCAGTTACCCAGGACATGTTAATCAGCCCCAGCATTTT	CASSYPGHVNQPQHF
TRBV11-2	15	.	TRBJ2-2	many	TGTGCCAGCAGCCCTCGGGGGGCCGACACCGGGGAGCTGTTTTTT	CASSPRGADTGELFF
TRBV6-1	15	TRBD1	TRBJ1-1	.	TGTGCCAGCAGTGAAGCTACAGGGGAGGGCACTGAAGCTTTCTTT	CASSEATGEGTEAFF
TRBV20-1	10	.	TRBJ2-5	many	TGCAGTGCCTTCGAGGAGACCCAGTACTTC	CSAFEETQYF
TRBV20-1	14	TRBD1	TRBJ1-1	many	TGCAGTGCTAGAGAGTACAGGGGGCACACTGAAGCTTTCTTT	CSAREYRGHTEAFF
TRBV7-8	16	.	TRBJ2-7	many	TGTGCCAGCAGCTCACGGTGGGTCCAGAGAAACTACGAGCAGTACTTC	CASSSRWVQRNYEQYF
TRBV19	16	.	TRBJ2-3	many	TGTGCCAGTACCACGATTGGGGGTGCTAGCACAGATACGCAGTATTTT	CASTTIGGASTDTQYF
TRBV6-5	13	.	TRBJ2-5	many	TGTGCCAGCAAATTTCAGGCCCAAGAGACCCAGTACTTC	CASKFQAQETQYF